Below are 18 T cell receptor beta chains sequenced from a single sample in a study of shared clonotypes between healthy human individuals. Some clones are missing from TCRdb's copy, which holds only in-frame ones; the method was immunoSEQ multiplex PCR. The sample carries 2 million to 2.5 million clones, about 94% recorded once. Sequencing was done on a sample of naive CD4+ T cells sorted from blood. Subset noted: CD45RA+ positively selected. Receptor source: a man younger than 35 in good health.

This chain joins TRBV11-2 and TRBJ2-7; the match to TRBD2 covers 8 bases. The CDR3 consists of 14 residues. J was trimmed by 7 bases and V by 3 bases; bases with no gene match: 8. CDR1 and CDR2 (germline): SGHAT, FQNNGV. DNA of the CDR3: TGTGCCAGCAGCTTCCCGGGAGGGCCTCGGGAGCAGTACTTC. Amino acids: CASSFPGGPREQYF.

V usage is TRBV28 and J usage is TRBJ1-1, with TRBD1 as a possible D gene (6 bases). The germline V gene encodes CDR1 MDHEN and CDR2 SYDVKM. With 6 bases removed from V and 3 bases from J, the gap between germline ends came to 11 bases. There are 13 residues in the CDR3. CDR3 nucleotide sequence: TGTGCCAGCAGGGGATCAGGGGACACTGAAGCTTTCTTT. The encoded protein is CASRGSGDTEAFF.

The chain recombines TRBV5-1 with TRBJ1-1; no clear D gene. In germline, CDR1 is SGHRS, CDR2 YFSETQ. The CDR3 runs to 13 residues. The germline V and J ends were trimmed by 3 bases and 3 bases, with 9 bases remaining between them. The DNA of the CDR3 is TGCGCCAGCAGCTCAAATTCGGACACTGAAGCTTTCTTT. It translates to CASSSNSDTEAFF.

This clone was observed a single time. The rearrangement links TRBV11-3 to TRBJ2-1; D tentatively reads TRBD1 or TRBD2 (5 bases each). Germline CDR1 and CDR2: SGHNT and YENEEA. The ends were cut back, 5 bases at V and 3 bases at J, with 17 bases in the middle. The CDR3 sequence is 16 residues long. CDR3 nucleotide sequence: TGTGCCAGCAGCGGGCCTCTGGGACGACTCTACAATGAGCAGTTCTTC. Its translation is CASSGPLGRLYNEQFF.

This chain links TRBV27 with TRBJ1-1; unclear D gene. The V gene lost 2 bases and the J gene lost 0 bases, with 7 bases spanning the gap. The CDR3 is 14 amino acids. Per germline, CDR1 MNHEY and CDR2 SMNVEV (reference sequence). CDR3 in amino acids: CASSLNRMNTEAFF. CDR3 bases: TGTGCCAGCAGTTTAAACAGAATGAACACTGAAGCTTTCTTT.

The chain combines TRBV6-1 with TRBJ2-1; D uncertain. Germline CDR1 is MNHNS and CDR2 is SASEGT. This CDR3 has 12 residues. V gave up 1 base and J gave up 4 bases, with 2 bases separating them. CDR3 nucleotides: TGTGCCAGCAGTGAAGGGTACAATGAGCAGTTCTTC. Protein sequence: CASSEGYNEQFF.

The genes are TRBV5-6 and TRBJ2-1; 13 bases fit TRBD2. The CDR3 is 16 residues long. Trimming removed 7 bases from V and 5 bases from J; junction bases left unmatched: 9. The germline V gene encodes CDR1 SGHDT and CDR2 YYEEEE. The CDR3 nucleotides are TGTGCCAGCCGTCTAACCGGGACTAGCGGGAACAATGAGCAGTTCTTC. Translating gives CASRLTGTSGNNEQFF.

V is TRBV19 and J is TRBJ2-5; possibly TRBD1 for D (6 bases). Germline V lookup: CDR1 LNHDA, CDR2 SQIVND (reference sequence). Trimming pared 3 bases from V and 2 bases from J, leaving 10 bases between. The CDR3 consists of 14 residues. As DNA, the CDR3 is TGTGCCAGTAGTATTGGTACAGGGCAAGAGACCCAGTACTTC. This codes for CASSIGTGQETQYF. Full variable domain (remainder filled in from reference TRBV19 and TRBJ2-5): DGGITQSPKYLFRKEGQNVTLSCEQNLNHDAMYWYRQDPGQGLRLIYYSQIVNDFQKGDIAEGYSVSREKKESFPLTVTSAQKNPTAFYLCASSIGTGQETQYFGPGTRLLVL.

Turning to this clone: The same CDR3 is also encoded by other DNA sequences in this sample. The V and J genes are TRBV2 and TRBJ2-1, with 7 bases fitting TRBD1. Germline V gene sequence: CDR1 SNHLY, CDR2 FYNNEI. J gave up 7 bases and V 6 bases, and 3 bases lay outside the gene matches. This CDR3 spans 12 amino acids. Here the CDR3 DNA reads TGTGCCAGCAGCCCACAGGGGAATGAGCAGTTCTTC. This codes for CASSPQGNEQFF.

The rearrangement joins TRBV10-3 to TRBJ2-3; D perhaps matches TRBD2 (5 bases). The CDR3 runs 13 residues. Germline lookup yields CDR1 ENHRY and CDR2 SYGVKD. Deletions cut 4 bases from V and 3 bases from J, with 8 bases between. In DNA form, the CDR3 reads TGTGCCATCAGTGCGACGGGGACAGATACGCAGTATTTT. It is translated as CAISATGTDTQYF.

The chain combines TRBV6-6 with TRBJ2-2; TRBD1 matches at 10 bases. The CDR3 runs 16 residues. Germline loops: CDR1 MNHNY, CDR2 SVGAGI (reference sequence). The V gene end was trimmed by 6 bases and the J gene end by 5 bases; junction bases not matched to a gene: 9. The CDR3 sequence: CASRSRDRGATGELFF. Here the CDR3 DNA reads TGTGCCAGCAGATCAAGGGACAGGGGCGCAACCGGGGAGCTGTTTTTT.

The V gene is TRBV2, the J gene TRBJ2-1; 9 nucleotides agree with TRBD2. Germline loops: CDR1 SNHLY, CDR2 FYNNEI. Losses at the gene ends were 8 bases for V and 7 bases for J; bases not matched to a gene: 15. This CDR3 is built from 16 residues. Here the CDR3 DNA reads TGTGCCAGCTCGTGGGCTAGCGGGATGACAATAAATGAGCAGTTCTTC. Translating gives CASSWASGMTINEQFF.

V is TRBV11-1 and J is TRBJ2-7; a possible D gene is TRBD2 (5 bases). Trimming pared 0 bases from V and 3 bases from J, leaving 12 bases between. The CDR3 length is 15 residues. The V gene's germline CDR1 is SGHAT and CDR2 FQDESV (reference sequence). CDR3 region: CASSLASGAGYEQYF. CDR3 nucleotides: TGTGCCAGCAGCTTAGCGTCGGGCGCGGGCTACGAGCAGTACTTC.

The chain combines TRBV5-6 with TRBJ1-6; D is possibly TRBD1 (5 bases). In germline, CDR1 is SGHDT, CDR2 YYEEEE. Trimming shortened V by 0 bases and J by 7 bases, and 11 bases separated the two germline ends. The CDR3 extends over 15 amino acids. The CDR3 DNA is TGTGCCAGCAGCTTGGGACAGAGCAGGAATTCACCCCTCCACTTT. This gives the protein CASSLGQSRNSPLHF.

Note on this clone: Within the sample, other DNA sequences also encode this same CDR3. This chain uses TRBV18 with TRBJ2-7, with 9 bases fitting TRBD1. Germline V gives CDR1 KGHSH, CDR2 LQKENI. With V trimmed by 5 bases and J by 5 bases, 4 bases remained unmatched. The CDR3 contains 13 residues. Written as DNA, the CDR3 is TGTGCCAGCTCAAGGGACAGGGCTGACGAGCAGTACTTC. It is translated as CASSRDRADEQYF.

V usage is TRBV19 and J usage is TRBJ2-5, with TRBD1 matching 9 bases. The germline V gene encodes CDR1 LNHDA and CDR2 SQIVND (reference sequence). J gave up 2 bases and V 7 bases, and 8 bases lay outside the gene matches. There are 15 residues in the CDR3. The CDR3 loop is CASTQGQGKQETQYF. CDR3 DNA: TGTGCCAGTACCCAGGGACAGGGCAAACAAGAGACCCAGTACTTC.

The genes are TRBV6-1 and TRBJ1-5, with 9 bases matching TRBD1. With 1 base clipped from V and 7 bases from J, the junction kept 8 bases outside the gene matches. This CDR3 is 16 amino acids long. Germline V CDR1 and CDR2: MNHNS, SASEGT. The CDR3 DNA reads TGTGCCAGCAGTGAAGGCCTCGGACAGGGGATCCAGCCCCAGCATTTT. Amino acid sequence: CASSEGLGQGIQPQHF.

Of note for this clone: Other DNA sequences of this sample code for an identical CDR3. The chain joins TRBV18 to TRBJ2-7; D is undetermined. The CDR3 loop spans 14 amino acids. Germline CDR1 KGHSH, CDR2 LQKENI. V gave up 3 bases and J gave up 0 bases, with 9 bases separating them. CDR3 sequence: CASSPGLSSYEQYF. CDR3 bases: TGTGCCAGCTCACCGGGGTTGAGCTCCTACGAGCAGTACTTC.